The 5 T cell receptor beta chains listed next were all sequenced from one sample in a study of cytomegalovirus exposure and HLA in healthy donors. 13 Jbeta primers and 60 Vbeta primers were used for the PCR. TCRdb's table, derived via immunoSEQ multiplex PCR, lists solely in-frame clones and lacks some. The sample includes 65,000 to 95,000 clones, around 79% of them seen just once. Sequencing was done on a sample of PBMCs. The receptor source for this set is a male donor in good health and CMV-seropositive.

This chain connects TRBV10-3 to TRBJ2-7; 12 bases match TRBD1. Looked up from germline, CDR1 is ENHRY and CDR2 is SYGVKD. This CDR3 is built from 14 residues. J was trimmed by 5 bases and V by 4 bases; bases with no gene match: 3. CDR3 sequence: CAISGRDRGHEQYF. In DNA, the CDR3 is TGTGCCATCAGTGGCCGGGACAGGGGGCACGAGCAGTACTTC.

The V and J genes are TRBV6-5 and TRBJ1-5; no clear D gene. The CDR3 consists of 14 residues. Germline assignment: CDR1 MNHEY and CDR2 SVGAGI. Trimming took off 0 bases at V and 0 bases at J, with 3 bases between the two ends. This CDR3 is CASSYSISNQPQHF. The CDR3 region has the DNA TGTGCCAGCAGTTACTCTATTAGCAATCAGCCCCAGCATTTT.

The chain employs TRBV6-5 and TRBJ1-2, with 8 positions matching TRBD1. CDR3 length equals 15 residues. CDR1 and CDR2 (germline): MNHEY, SVGAGI. V shed 2 bases, J shed 0 bases, and the junction held 2 bases outside the gene matches. For the CDR3, the DNA is TGTGCCAGCAGTTACCAGGGGGCGCCTAACTATGGCTACACCTTC. This translates into CASSYQGAPNYGYTF.

V gene TRBV7-9 combines with J gene TRBJ2-6; maybe TRBD1 (5 bases). The CDR3 has 19 residues. Trimming took 4 bases from V and 0 from J, leaving 19 bases between them. Germline CDR1 reads SEHNR; CDR2 reads FQNEAQ (reference sequence). The CDR3 here is CASSSTSDSLNSGANVLTF. Written as DNA, the CDR3 is TGTGCCAGCAGCTCTACTTCTGACAGTTTAAACTCTGGGGCCAACGTCCTGACTTTC.

This clone was recorded a few times. V and J are TRBV7-9 and TRBJ2-7; D is uncertain. The germline CDR1 and CDR2 sequences are SEHNR and FQNEAQ (reference sequence). CDR3 length equals 12 residues. Trimming stripped 4 bases from V and 3 bases from J, with 7 bases between. The CDR3 protein is CASSSYSYEQYF. The CDR3 DNA follows: TGTGCCAGCAGCTCGTACAGCTACGAGCAGTACTTC.